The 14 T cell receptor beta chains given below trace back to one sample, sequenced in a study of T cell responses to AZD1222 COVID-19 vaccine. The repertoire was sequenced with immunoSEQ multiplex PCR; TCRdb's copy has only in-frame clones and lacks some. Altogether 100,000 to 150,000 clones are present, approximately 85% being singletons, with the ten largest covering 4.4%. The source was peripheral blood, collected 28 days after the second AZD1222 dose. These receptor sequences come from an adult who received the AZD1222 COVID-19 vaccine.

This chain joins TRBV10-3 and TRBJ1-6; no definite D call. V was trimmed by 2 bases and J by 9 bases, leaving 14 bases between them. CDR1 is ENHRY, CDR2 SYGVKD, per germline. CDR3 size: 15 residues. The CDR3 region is CAISEPTAMGSPLHF. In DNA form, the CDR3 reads TGTGCCATCAGTGAGCCCACAGCGATGGGTTCACCCCTCCACTTT.

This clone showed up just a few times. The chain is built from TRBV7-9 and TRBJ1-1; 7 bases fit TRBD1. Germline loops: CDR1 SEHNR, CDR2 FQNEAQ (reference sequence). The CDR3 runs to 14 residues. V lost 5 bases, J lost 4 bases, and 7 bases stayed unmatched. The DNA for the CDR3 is TGTGCCAGCAGCGGGGACAGAGGAGGCACTGAAGCTTTCTTT. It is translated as CASSGDRGGTEAFF.

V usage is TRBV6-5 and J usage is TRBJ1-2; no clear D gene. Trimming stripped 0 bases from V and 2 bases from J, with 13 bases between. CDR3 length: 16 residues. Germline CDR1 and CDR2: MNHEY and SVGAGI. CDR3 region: CASSYSSRAPNYGYTF. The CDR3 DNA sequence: TGTGCCAGCAGTTACTCGAGTCGAGCCCCCAACTATGGCTACACCTTC.

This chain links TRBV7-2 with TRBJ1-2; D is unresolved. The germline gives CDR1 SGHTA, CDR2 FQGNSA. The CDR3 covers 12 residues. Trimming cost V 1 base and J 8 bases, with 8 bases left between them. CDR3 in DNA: TGTGCCAGCAGCTTAGACAGCTCCGGCTACACCTTC. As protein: CASSLDSSGYTF.

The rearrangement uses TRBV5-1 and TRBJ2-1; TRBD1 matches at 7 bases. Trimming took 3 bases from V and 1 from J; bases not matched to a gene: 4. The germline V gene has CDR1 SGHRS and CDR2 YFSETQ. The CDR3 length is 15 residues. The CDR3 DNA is TGCGCCAGCAGCTCACAGGGGCGTTCCTACAATGAGCAGTTCTTC. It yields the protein CASSSQGRSYNEQFF.

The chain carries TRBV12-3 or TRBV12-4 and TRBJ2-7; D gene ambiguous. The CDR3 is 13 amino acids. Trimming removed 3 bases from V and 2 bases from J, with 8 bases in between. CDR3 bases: TGTGCCAGCAGTTTCGTTGGGACCTACGAGCAGTACTTC. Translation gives CASSFVGTYEQYF.

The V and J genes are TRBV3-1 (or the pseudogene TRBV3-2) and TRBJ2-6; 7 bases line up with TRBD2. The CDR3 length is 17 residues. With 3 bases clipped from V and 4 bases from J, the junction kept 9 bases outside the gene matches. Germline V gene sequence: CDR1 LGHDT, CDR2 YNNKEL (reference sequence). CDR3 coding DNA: TGTGCCAGCAGCCACGAAGGGAGGGCGTCGGGGGCCAACGTCCTGACTTTC. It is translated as CASSHEGRASGANVLTF.

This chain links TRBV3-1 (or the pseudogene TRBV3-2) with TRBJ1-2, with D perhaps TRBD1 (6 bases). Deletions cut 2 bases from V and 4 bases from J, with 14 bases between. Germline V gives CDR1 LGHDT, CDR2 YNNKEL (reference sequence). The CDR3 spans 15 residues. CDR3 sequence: CASSQRGGKSYGYTF. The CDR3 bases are TGTGCCAGCAGCCAAAGGGGGGGCAAAAGCTATGGCTACACCTTC.

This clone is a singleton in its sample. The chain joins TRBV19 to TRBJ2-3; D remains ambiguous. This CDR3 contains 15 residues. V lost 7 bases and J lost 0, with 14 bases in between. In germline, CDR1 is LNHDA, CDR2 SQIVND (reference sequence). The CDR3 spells CASTPKHSSTDTQYF. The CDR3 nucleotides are TGTGCCAGTACCCCAAAACATTCTAGCACAGATACGCAGTATTTT.

In nucleotides, the CDR3 is TGTGCCAGCTCACCACCCCAGTTTCCCTACGAGCAGTACTTC. Protein sequence: CASSPPQFPYEQYF. The chain links TRBV18 to TRBJ2-7, with D hard to call. Trimming took 0 bases from V and 2 from J, leaving 8 bases between them. The CDR3 length is 14 residues. Looked up from germline, CDR1 is KGHSH and CDR2 is LQKENI.

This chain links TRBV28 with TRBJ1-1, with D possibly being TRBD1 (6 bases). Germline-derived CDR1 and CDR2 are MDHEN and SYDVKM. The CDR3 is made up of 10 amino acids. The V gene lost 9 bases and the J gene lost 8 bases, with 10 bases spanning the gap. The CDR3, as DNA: TGTGCCAGTGCCGGGACAGAAGCTTTCTTT. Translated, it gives CASAGTEAFF. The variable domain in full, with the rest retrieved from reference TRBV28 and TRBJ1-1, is DVKVTQSSRYLVKRTGEKVFLECVQDMDHENMFWYRQDPGLGLRLIYFSYDVKMKEKGDIPEGYSVSREKKERFSLILESASTNQTSMYLCASAGTEAFFGQGTRLTVV.

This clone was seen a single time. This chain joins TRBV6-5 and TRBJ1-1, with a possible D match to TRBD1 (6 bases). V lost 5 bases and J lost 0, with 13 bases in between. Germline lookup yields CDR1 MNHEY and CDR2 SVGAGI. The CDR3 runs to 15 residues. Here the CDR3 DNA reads TGTGCCAGCAGTAGTTGGACAGCTATGAACACTGAAGCTTTCTTT. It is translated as CASSSWTAMNTEAFF.

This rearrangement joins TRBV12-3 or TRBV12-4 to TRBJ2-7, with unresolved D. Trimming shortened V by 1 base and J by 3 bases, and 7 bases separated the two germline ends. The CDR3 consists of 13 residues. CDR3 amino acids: CASSLGLHYEQYF. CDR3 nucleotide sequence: TGTGCCAGCAGTTTAGGCCTACACTACGAGCAGTACTTC.

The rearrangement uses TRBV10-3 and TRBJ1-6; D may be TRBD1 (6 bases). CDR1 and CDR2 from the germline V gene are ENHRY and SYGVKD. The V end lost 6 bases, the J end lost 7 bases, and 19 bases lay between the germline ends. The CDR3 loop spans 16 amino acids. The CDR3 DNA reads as TGTGCCATCAGCTCATTCGTGACAGGTTCGAATTCACCCCTCCACTTT. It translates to CAISSFVTGSNSPLHF.